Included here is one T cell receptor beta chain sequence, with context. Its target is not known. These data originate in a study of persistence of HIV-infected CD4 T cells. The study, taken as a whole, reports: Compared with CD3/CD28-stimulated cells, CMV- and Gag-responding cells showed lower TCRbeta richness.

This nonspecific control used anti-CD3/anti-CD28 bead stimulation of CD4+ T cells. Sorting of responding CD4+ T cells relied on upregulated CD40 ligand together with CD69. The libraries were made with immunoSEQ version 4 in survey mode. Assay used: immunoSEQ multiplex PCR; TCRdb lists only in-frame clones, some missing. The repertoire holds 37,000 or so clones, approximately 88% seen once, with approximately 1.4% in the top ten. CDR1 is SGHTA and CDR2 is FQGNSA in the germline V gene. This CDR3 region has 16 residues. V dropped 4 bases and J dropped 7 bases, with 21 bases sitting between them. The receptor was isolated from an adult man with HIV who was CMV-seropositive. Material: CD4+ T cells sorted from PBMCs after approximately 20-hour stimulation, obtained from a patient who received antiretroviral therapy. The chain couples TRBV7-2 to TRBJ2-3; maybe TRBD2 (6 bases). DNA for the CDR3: TGTGCCAGCAGCTCTGAGACTAGACGGTCGAGAAATACGCAGTATTTT. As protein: CASSSETRRSRNTQYF.